This is a list of T cell receptor beta chains from one sample in a study of cytomegalovirus exposure and HLA in healthy donors. The data were produced by immunoSEQ multiplex PCR, yet TCRdb's version contains in-frame clones alone and is incomplete. The sample holds under 150,000 clones, about 64% seen once. The sequencing sample was made of PBMCs. The origin of the receptors is a man in his 60s in good health and CMV-seronegative. Each CDR3 is given with its conserved first and last residue. Fields, in order: J gene, clone size, V gene, CDR3 protein. Some rows mark clone size as missing; the rest say once, few, many or name a class of expanded clone.

>TRBJ2-3|-|TRBV5-4
CASSFRLAGGGADTQYF
>TRBJ2-3|-|TRBV9
CASSLNGLKSTDTQYF
>TRBJ1-5|-|TRBV19
CASSMSVSNQPQHF
>TRBJ1-4|-|TRBV6-4
CASSDPVGKLFF
>TRBJ2-1|-|TRBV5-1
CASSHGQGNEQFF
>TRBJ2-3|-|TRBV11-3
CASSRRDLTDTQYF
>TRBJ2-7|-|TRBV7-8
CASSLGQYYEQYF
>TRBJ2-2|few|TRBV7-3
CASSSRQGGNTGELFF
>TRBJ1-1|-|TRBV6-4
CASSAGTGGRTEAFF
>TRBJ1-5|-|TRBV7-6
CASSFGTGVQPQHF
>TRBJ2-7|few|TRBV5-6
CASSPNPGLAYEQYF
>TRBJ2-1|-|TRBV6-1
CASSENRHNEQFF
>TRBJ1-5|-|TRBV19
CASRISGYSNQPQHF
>TRBJ2-7|few|TRBV6-5
CASRGQGFPSEQYF
>TRBJ1-4|-|TRBV5-1
CASSLEGRGNEKLFF